The sequence of this T cell receptor (beta chain) was determined in a study of regulatory T cells in long-lasting Graves disease. The CDR3 is made up of 14 amino acids. Germline lookup yields CDR1 SGHRS and CDR2 YFSETQ. This clonotype showed up many times. The germline gene is not matched at one end of the junction; a read error may be the cause. Time point described: newly diagnosed GD, antithyroid drugs for less than 3 months. Following extraction of RNA from PBMCs, that RNA was used to make the TCR library. CDR3 regions were amplified by Arm-PCR using iRepertoire HTBI primers to build TCR beta libraries. TCRdb itself ran the multiplex PCR reads through MiXCR, one entry per CDR3 protein. This table has fewer than 550,000 distinct CDR3 sequences, 15% to 20% appearing once. Another study also made use of these data, one on T cells in Graves' hyperthyroidism and ophthalmopathy.

The rearrangement links TRBV5-1 to TRBJ2-3; no reliable D call. The source was peripheral blood mononuclear cells (PBMCs), collected at new diagnosis, from a patient treated with antithyroid drugs. The TCR was taken from a woman aged 40-65 years with Graves disease. CDR3 sequence: CASSPWSDTDTQYF. For the CDR3, the DNA is TGTGCCAGCAGCCCCTGGTCAGACACAGATACGCAGTATTTT.